The 5 T cell receptor beta chains listed next were all sequenced from one sample in a study of blood T cell repertoires in COVID-19. Repertoires were generated with immunoSEQ multiplex PCR, while TCRdb's copy carries only in-frame clones and drops some. The table records 300,000 or so clones, more than 75% of them present only once. Specimen: PBMCs or T cells enriched from blood (not recorded which). All receptors derive from a woman younger than 30 who had recovered from COVID-19.

The rearrangement joins TRBV9 to TRBJ2-1, with TRBD1 matching 9 bases. Germline V CDR1 and CDR2: SGDLS, YYNGEE. V lost 4 bases and J lost 7; bases outside the gene matches: 9. The CDR3 length is 15 residues. The CDR3 sequence: CASSTGQGLSNEQFF. The CDR3 DNA reads as TGTGCCAGCAGCACGGGACAGGGTTTATCAAATGAGCAGTTCTTC.

The J gene is TRBJ2-7, the V gene TRBV28, with 7 bases aligning to TRBD1. The CDR3 runs to 15 residues. V dropped 4 bases and J dropped 2; count of bases not matched to a gene: 8. In germline, CDR1 is MDHEN, CDR2 SYDVKM. The CDR3 loop reads CASSSPGQDTYEQYF. CDR3 DNA sequence: TGTGCCAGCAGTTCCCCAGGACAGGACACCTACGAGCAGTACTTC.

This clone was counted between two and nine times. The chain combines TRBV19 with TRBJ2-2; D perhaps matches TRBD2 (6 bases). The germline V and J ends were trimmed by 3 bases and 4 bases, with 12 bases remaining between them. Per the germline V gene, CDR1 is LNHDA and CDR2 is SQIVND (reference sequence). This CDR3 comprises 15 residues. CDR3 region: CASSISASVTGELFF. CDR3 bases: TGTGCCAGTAGTATTTCGGCTAGCGTCACCGGGGAGCTGTTTTTT.

The V call is TRBV27, the J call TRBJ1-2, with TRBD1 as a possible D gene (5 bases). The CDR3 loop spans 14 amino acids. Germline V gene data show CDR1 as MNHEY and CDR2 as SMNVEV (reference sequence). V was shortened by 6 bases and J by 5 bases, with 16 bases between the two germline ends. The CDR3 DNA sequence: TGTGCCAGCAGGCCTGTTGGGGCCGCATATGGCTACACCTTC. Translating it yields CASRPVGAAYGYTF.

This clone was seen only once. The rearrangement uses TRBV7-8 and TRBJ1-3, with 8 bases fitting TRBD1. V shed 5 bases and J 0 bases; nucleotides not matched to a gene: 9. The length of the CDR3 is 17 residues. Germline V gene data show CDR1 as SGHVS and CDR2 as FQNEAQ. Here the CDR3 DNA reads TGTGCCAGCAGCCCACGGACAGGGCTTCTCTCTGGAAACACCATATATTTT. It is translated as CASSPRTGLLSGNTIYF.